This T cell receptor (beta chain) comes out of a study of T cell repertoires in cytomegalovirus infection. The germline V gene has CDR1 SGHDT and CDR2 YYEEEE. Trimming stripped 1 base from V and 2 bases from J, with 8 bases between. The CDR3 has 14 residues. This clonotype appeared a few times. Its matching antigen is unknown. The study, taken as a whole, reports: Of the TCR beta families, the public ones yielded a cumulative frequency that identified carriers of CMV plus the relevant HLA.

MiXCR, applied by TCRdb to the reads, yields one record per CDR3 protein. The table has 560,000 or so distinct CDR3 sequences, approximately 15% seen once; the top ten hold about 24%. The gene calls are TRBV5-6 and TRBJ2-3; D remains unclear. This receptor was obtained from a human donor in good health (CMV status not recorded). Some clones in this sample may be carry-over from other donors' samples. The specimen was CD8+ T cells from PBMCs. In nucleotides, the CDR3 is TGTGCCAGCAGCTTGTTTCCCGCCACAGATACGCAGTATTTT. Protein sequence: CASSLFPATDTQYF.